Following are 32 T cell receptor beta chains from one sample sequenced in a study of cytomegalovirus exposure and HLA in healthy donors. Primers for the PCR totalled 60 Vbeta and 13 Jbeta. Data came from immunoSEQ multiplex PCR; TCRdb stores just in-frame clones and leaves some out. The sample records some 110,000 clones, around 75% being singletons. Sequencing was done on a sample of PBMCs. Receptor source: a woman in her twenties or thirties in good health and CMV-seronegative.

V usage is TRBV5-1 and J usage is TRBJ2-7; TRBD1 aligns across 7 bases. Trimming removed 4 bases from V and 2 bases from J; junction bases left unmatched: 6. The CDR3 consists of 14 residues. The germline gives CDR1 SGHRS, CDR2 YFSETQ. Written as DNA, the CDR3 is TGCGCCAGCAGCGCGGCTCAGGGGGCCTACGAGCAGTACTTC. Translated: CASSAAQGAYEQYF.

V and J are TRBV18 and TRBJ1-2; D gene unclear. The CDR3 is 15 residues long. Trimming removed 3 bases at V and 3 bases at J, with 14 bases between. CDR1 KGHSH and CDR2 LQKENI come from the germline V gene. The CDR3 region is CASSPSTNGDYGYTF. The DNA of the CDR3 is TGTGCCAGCTCACCCTCGACAAACGGGGACTATGGCTACACCTTC.

As to this clone: Since no conserved phenylalanine or tryptophan closes the CDR3, a read error is the likely cause. Because the CDR3's place on the DNA is in doubt, the DNA is left out and the CDR3 is given as listed by TCRdb. The chain uses TRBV7-6 and TRBJ1-3; the table assigns TRBD1, which was not confirmed against the DNA. 11 amino acids form the CDR3, both terminal residues included. The germline V gene has CDR1 SGHVS and CDR2 FNYEAQ. CDR3 residues: CASSLDLQGFA.

The rearrangement uses TRBV30 and TRBJ2-5; D gene unclear. Trimming cost V 4 bases and J 5 bases, with 8 bases left between them. The CDR3 covers 11 residues. The germline CDR1 and CDR2 sequences are GTSNPN and SVGIG (reference sequence). The CDR3, as DNA: TGTGCCTGGACATATCGGGAGACCCAGTACTTC. It specifies CAWTYRETQYF.

This clone was detected a few times. V is TRBV19 and J is TRBJ2-1; 11 bases align to TRBD2. This CDR3 contains 15 residues. V was pared by 6 bases and J by 8 bases, with 9 bases of the junction left unmatched. The germline gives CDR1 LNHDA, CDR2 SQIVND (reference sequence). The CDR3 reads CASSTGLAVSDEQFF. The CDR3 DNA is TGTGCCAGTAGCACGGGACTAGCGGTGTCGGATGAGCAGTTCTTC.

The chain is built from TRBV12-5 and TRBJ1-1; D is possibly TRBD1 (5 bases). The CDR3 is made up of 13 amino acids. V was pared by 4 bases and J by 8 bases, with 14 bases between. The germline V gene has CDR1 LGHNT and CDR2 FRNRAP. The chain's CDR3 is CASGSSGQGEAFF. CDR3 in DNA: TGTGCTAGTGGTTCCTCAGGGCAAGGCGAAGCTTTCTTT. Full variable domain (missing parts from reference TRBV12-5 and TRBJ1-1): DARVTQTPRHKVTEMGQEVTMRCQPILGHNTVFWYRQTMMQGLELLAYFRNRAPLDDSGMPKDRFSAEMPDATLATLKIQPSEPRDSAVYFCASGSSGQGEAFFGQGTRLTVV.

This rearrangement joins TRBV4-1 to TRBJ2-2; TRBD2 matches 11 bases. Germline values: CDR1 MGHRA, CDR2 YSYEKL. The CDR3 length is 19 residues. The ends lost 0 bases at V and 1 base at J; junction bases unmatched: 7. CDR3 in amino acids: CASSQDLGLADMNTGELFF. CDR3 sequence (DNA): TGCGCCAGCAGCCAAGATTTGGGACTAGCGGATATGAACACCGGGGAGCTGTTTTTT.

The chain combines TRBV19 with TRBJ2-1, with 8 bases fitting TRBD2. The J segment lost 2 bases and the V segment lost 2 bases, leaving 5 bases of the junction unmatched. The CDR3 consists of 16 residues. Germline values: CDR1 LNHDA, CDR2 SQIVND (reference sequence). CDR3 protein: CASSIIGGAAYNEQFF. DNA of the CDR3: TGTGCCAGTAGTATAATCGGGGGGGCAGCCTACAATGAGCAGTTCTTC.

The chain recombines TRBV7-2 with TRBJ1-2; TRBD1 matches 8 bases. The CDR3 has 14 amino acids. CDR1 is SGHTA and CDR2 is FQGNSA in the germline V gene. With V trimmed by 5 bases and J by 6 bases, 8 bases remained unmatched. CDR3 in DNA: TGTGCCAGCAGCGTCCCGACAGGGGTGGATGGCTACACCTTC. This codes for CASSVPTGVDGYTF.

J is TRBJ2-7 and V is TRBV7-9, with D perhaps TRBD2 (6 bases). V lost 4 bases to trimming and J lost 4 bases, with 8 bases between them. The CDR3 consists of 12 residues. The germline CDR1 and CDR2 sequences are SEHNR and FQNEAQ (reference sequence). CDR3 sequence: CASSSGEYEQYF. CDR3 sequence (DNA): TGTGCCAGCAGCTCGGGGGAATACGAGCAGTACTTC.

The gene calls are TRBV15 and TRBJ2-5, with 11 nucleotides matching TRBD2. The CDR3 length is 16 residues. Unmatched junction bases numbered 10, after V lost 5 bases and J lost 5 bases. Germline V gives CDR1 LNHNV, CDR2 YYDKDF (reference sequence). The CDR3 region has the DNA TGTGCCACCAGCCGAACTAGCGGGGGCGGTTCGGAGACCCAGTACTTC. Its protein product is CATSRTSGGGSETQYF.

The chain carries TRBV19 and TRBJ2-5, with TRBD2 matching 10 bases. Germline V lookup: CDR1 LNHDA, CDR2 SQIVND (reference sequence). The CDR3 extends over 15 amino acids. V dropped 5 bases and J dropped 3; count of bases not matched to a gene: 6. The CDR3 nucleotides read TGTGCCAGTAGTCCGAGCGGGGGGGCCGAAGAGACCCAGTACTTC. Its translation is CASSPSGGAEETQYF.

The CDR3 region has the DNA TGTGCTACCCGCAGGACCTCGGGGTATGGCTACACCTTC. Its protein product is CATRRTSGYGYTF. The chain has TRBV12-5 and TRBJ1-2, with D unresolved. V lost 10 bases, J lost 5 bases, and 17 bases lay in between. CDR3 length equals 13 residues. Germline lookup yields CDR1 LGHNT and CDR2 FRNRAP.

The chain carries TRBV7-8 and TRBJ1-5; possible D gene TRBD1, 5 bases. CDR3 length equals 15 residues. Germline loops: CDR1 SGHVS, CDR2 FQNEAQ. V lost 2 bases to trimming and J lost 7 bases, with 15 bases between them. In DNA, the CDR3 is TGTGCCAGCAGCTTAAACCCAGGGTTTGAACAGCCCCAGCATTTT. This gives the protein CASSLNPGFEQPQHF.

The chain couples TRBV18 to TRBJ2-7; 9 nucleotides match TRBD1. The CDR3 loop spans 13 amino acids. Germline lookup yields CDR1 KGHSH and CDR2 LQKENI. V lost 10 bases, J lost 10 bases, and 14 bases stayed unmatched. The CDR3 loop is CATLGGTGPHQYF. The CDR3 bases are TGTGCCACCCTGGGAGGGACAGGGCCACATCAGTACTTC.

The chain recombines TRBV5-6 with TRBJ2-2; no clear D. V lost 3 bases and J 4 bases, leaving 7 bases between the germline ends. This CDR3 region has 13 residues. The germline gives CDR1 SGHDT, CDR2 YYEEEE. The CDR3 DNA reads TGTGCCAGCAGCTCCAAATCCACCGGGGAGCTGTTTTTT. Encoded protein: CASSSKSTGELFF.

The rearrangement links TRBV29-1 to TRBJ1-5; possible D gene TRBD1, 6 bases. The CDR3 consists of 12 residues. Per the germline V gene, CDR1 is SQVTM and CDR2 is ANQGSEA. Trimming removed 7 bases at V and 3 bases at J, with 10 bases between. CDR3 amino acids: CSARDNNQPQHF. CDR3 DNA: TGCAGCGCCCGGGACAACAATCAGCCCCAGCATTTT.

The rearrangement uses TRBV6-5 and TRBJ1-1; D remains unclear. V gave up 6 bases and J gave up 0 bases, with 11 bases separating them. The CDR3 loop spans 14 amino acids. CDR1 MNHEY and CDR2 SVGAGI come from the germline V gene. CDR3 in amino acids: CASRSGILNTEAFF. The CDR3 region has the DNA TGTGCCAGCAGATCCGGGATATTGAACACTGAAGCTTTCTTT.

The CDR3 is CASSYSEAGQEFF. The CDR3 DNA reads TGTGCCAGCAGTTACTCTGAGGCAGGGCAGGAGTTCTTC. This chain joins TRBV6-6 and TRBJ2-1, with D maybe TRBD1 (5 bases). V lost 0 bases to trimming and J lost 14 bases, with 14 bases between them. The CDR3 is 13 amino acids. Germline V gene lookup returns CDR1 MNHNY and CDR2 SVGAGI (reference sequence).

This clone was found a few times. This chain connects TRBV9 to TRBJ2-3; 15 nucleotides align to TRBD2. The CDR3 sequence is 16 residues long. Germline V gene lookup returns CDR1 SGDLS and CDR2 YYNGEE. J gave up 5 bases and V 3 bases, and 4 bases lay outside the gene matches. CDR3 nucleotide sequence: TGTGCCAGCAGCGGTGGACTAGCGGGGGGGCAAGATACGCAGTATTTT. Protein product: CASSGGLAGGQDTQYF.

The CDR3 sequence: CASSYSGTVSTDTQYF. The CDR3 DNA sequence: TGTGCCAGCAGTTACAGTGGGACAGTTAGCACAGATACGCAGTATTTT. The chain is built from TRBV6-5 and TRBJ2-3; 7 nucleotides agree with TRBD1. The CDR3 spans 16 residues. Trimming took 2 bases from V and 0 from J; bases not matched to a gene: 5. Per germline, CDR1 MNHEY and CDR2 SVGAGI.

The chain links TRBV19 to TRBJ1-1; D not resolved. CDR1 is LNHDA and CDR2 is SQIVND in the germline V gene (reference sequence). The CDR3 loop spans 15 amino acids. V lost 4 bases to trimming and J lost 0 bases, with 12 bases between them. CDR3 bases: TGTGCCAGTAGTAGAGGGTGGCTCTTGAACACTGAAGCTTTCTTT. Amino acids: CASSRGWLLNTEAFF.

This clone was counted only a few times. This rearrangement joins TRBV4-1 to TRBJ2-7, with a possible D match to TRBD1 (5 bases). Germline V gives CDR1 MGHRA, CDR2 YSYEKL. This CDR3 has 17 amino acids. The V end was cut by 1 base, the J end by 0 bases, with 16 bases between. The CDR3: CASSQVDMGLSSYEQYF. The CDR3 DNA reads as TGCGCCAGCAGCCAAGTCGATATGGGGCTCAGCTCCTACGAGCAGTACTTC.

The CDR3 region is CASSPPVGESFF. The CDR3 DNA follows: TGTGCCAGCTCACCACCGGTAGGGGAATCTTTCTTT. This sequence joins TRBV18 and TRBJ1-1; TRBD1 might be the D (5 bases). Trimming took off 0 bases at V and 12 bases at J, with 11 bases between the two ends. This CDR3 region has 12 residues. Germline V CDR1 and CDR2: KGHSH, LQKENI.

J is TRBJ1-4 and V is TRBV2, with D unresolved. CDR3 length: 14 residues. Trimming cost V 0 bases and J 8 bases, with 10 bases left between them. Germline CDR1 and CDR2: SNHLY and FYNNEI. Written as DNA, the CDR3 is TGTGCCAGCAGTGAAGCGCCAGGTTCGGAAAAACTGTTTTTT. Translation: CASSEAPGSEKLFF.

This clone was counted a few times. The rearrangement uses TRBV6-1 and TRBJ2-2; tentatively, D is TRBD2 (7 bases). Germline CDR1 reads MNHNS; CDR2 reads SASEGT. V lost 8 bases and J 4 bases, leaving 17 bases between the germline ends. The CDR3 extends over 15 amino acids. CDR3 sequence reads: CASSRGLGATGELFF. DNA of the CDR3: TGTGCCAGCTCGCGGGGGCTTGGAGCCACCGGGGAGCTGTTTTTT.

The CDR3 reads CASSADIDYTQYF. CDR3 in DNA: TGTGCCAGCAGCGCGGACATAGACTATACGCAGTATTTT. The chain couples TRBV5-5 to TRBJ2-3; D perhaps matches TRBD1 (5 bases). Trimming cost V 4 bases and J 7 bases, with 13 bases left between them. Germline lookup yields CDR1 SGHKS and CDR2 YYEKEE (reference sequence). The CDR3 consists of 13 residues.

The chain recombines TRBV7-9 with TRBJ2-2, with D possibly TRBD2 on 5 matching bases. The length of the CDR3 is 15 residues. Trimming took 5 bases from V and 7 from J, leaving 17 bases between them. From germline, CDR1 is SEHNR and CDR2 FQNEAQ (reference sequence). The CDR3 sequence is CASSQSGVAGGELFF. The CDR3 bases are TGTGCCAGCAGCCAAAGCGGAGTCGCGGGCGGGGAGCTGTTTTTT.

This clone was seen a handful of times. The rearrangement joins TRBV5-5 to TRBJ1-1; possible D gene TRBD1, 6 bases. The germline V gene encodes CDR1 SGHKS and CDR2 YYEKEE (reference sequence). V was clipped by 3 bases and J by 2 bases, with 26 bases between them. The length of the CDR3 is 19 residues. CDR3 region: CASSYSEKIRGFINTEAFF. DNA of the CDR3: TGTGCCAGCAGCTACTCGGAGAAAATTAGGGGGTTCATAAACACTGAAGCTTTCTTT.

This clone appeared once. This rearrangement joins TRBV7-2 to TRBJ1-1, with D tentatively TRBD1 (5 bases). CDR1 and CDR2 from the germline V gene are SGHTA and FQGNSA. Trimming took 1 base from V and 1 from J, leaving 10 bases between them. The CDR3 is 15 amino acids. The CDR3 sequence is CASSLVTQANTEAFF. The CDR3 nucleotides are TGTGCCAGCAGCTTAGTTACACAGGCGAACACTGAAGCTTTCTTT.

CDR3 DNA sequence: TGTGCCAGCAGCTCTACTAGCGGTCCCTACAATGAGCAGTTCTTC. Protein: CASSSTSGPYNEQFF. The rearrangement links TRBV7-2 to TRBJ2-1; 8 bases are a match to TRBD2. CDR3 length: 15 residues. CDR1 is SGHTA, CDR2 FQGNSA, per germline. V gave up 4 bases and J gave up 2 bases; unmatched junction bases: 4.

This clone was seen only once. The chain combines TRBV19 with TRBJ2-1; 7 nucleotides agree with TRBD1. Germline V gives CDR1 LNHDA, CDR2 SQIVND (reference sequence). CDR3 size: 13 residues. V dropped 10 bases and J dropped 2; count of bases not matched to a gene: 5. The CDR3 spells CATRTGPYNEQFF. Written as DNA, the CDR3 is TGTGCCACCCGGACAGGCCCCTACAATGAGCAGTTCTTC.